This entry lists 21 T cell receptor beta chains sequenced from one sample in a study of T cell repertoires in cytomegalovirus infection. Which antigens these TCRs recognize remains unknown. TCRdb redid the calling of the reads with MiXCR, one entry per CDR3 protein. The repertoire holds around 430,000 distinct CDR3 sequences, with 42% as singletons. The specimen was cultured PBMCs, collected from culture after CMV antigen stimulation. These receptors were obtained from a human donor in good health (CMV status not recorded). Some clones in this sample may be carry-over from other donors' samples.

The J gene is TRBJ1-5, the V gene TRBV19, with 9 positions matching TRBD1. Germline V CDR1 and CDR2: LNHDA, SQIVND (reference sequence). The junction had 6 bases not matched to a gene; V was cut back by 9 bases and J by 0 bases. This CDR3 contains 15 residues. The CDR3 DNA reads TGTGCCAGCGAAGGGACAGGGATTAGCAATCAGCCCCAGCATTTT. Translation gives CASEGTGISNQPQHF.

The chain combines TRBV7-2 with TRBJ2-3; D not certain. Trimming removed 2 bases from V and 2 bases from J, with 14 bases in between. Germline V gives CDR1 SGHTA, CDR2 FQGNSA. CDR3 size: 16 residues. The CDR3 loop reads CASSLRPSGYTDTQYF. The CDR3 DNA follows: TGTGCCAGCAGCTTACGGCCGAGTGGGTACACAGATACGCAGTATTTT.

The chain combines TRBV6-6 with TRBJ2-5; 12 positions match TRBD2. The germline V gene encodes CDR1 MNHNY and CDR2 SVGAGI (reference sequence). J was trimmed by 2 bases and V by 5 bases; bases with no gene match: 6. CDR3 length: 16 residues. The CDR3 sequence: CASSGLAGGNQETQYF. The CDR3 DNA is TGTGCCAGCAGTGGCCTAGCGGGGGGGAATCAAGAGACCCAGTACTTC.

The gene calls are TRBV12-3 or TRBV12-4 and TRBJ1-4, with 8 bases identical to TRBD1. The CDR3 sequence is 14 residues long. Losses at the gene ends were 5 bases for V and 5 bases for J; bases not matched to a gene: 4. The CDR3 bases are TGTGCCAGCAGTGCGGACAGGGTGAATGAAAAACTGTTTTTT. This translates into CASSADRVNEKLFF.

The CDR3 nucleotides are TGTGCCAGCAGTTATGGGACCGAAAATAATTCACCCCTCCACTTT. Amino acids: CASSYGTENNSPLHF. J is TRBJ1-6 and V is TRBV6-6; D is perhaps TRBD1 (5 bases). The CDR3 is 15 residues long. Trimming took off 3 bases at V and 5 bases at J, with 11 bases between the two ends. The germline V gene encodes CDR1 MNHNY and CDR2 SVGAGI (reference sequence).

This clonotype turned up a few times. V is TRBV2 and J is TRBJ1-4; no clear D gene. CDR3 length equals 14 residues. Trimming cost V 3 bases and J 5 bases, with 10 bases left between them. CDR1 and CDR2 from the germline V gene are SNHLY and FYNNEI. CDR3 region: CASSEGHRNEKLFF. The CDR3 DNA is TGTGCCAGCAGTGAGGGTCATCGAAATGAAAAACTGTTTTTT.

This chain connects TRBV12-3 or TRBV12-4 to TRBJ2-2; weak D call: TRBD2 (5 bases). This CDR3 spans 15 amino acids. Trimming removed 7 bases at V and 6 bases at J, with 18 bases between. CDR3 residues: CASTGQRRWAGELFF. CDR3 DNA sequence: TGTGCCAGCACCGGCCAGCGGCGTTGGGCCGGGGAGCTGTTTTTT.

This clonotype was detected only once. The chain employs TRBV7-2 and TRBJ1-5; D may be TRBD1 (5 bases). Germline V gene lookup returns CDR1 SGHTA and CDR2 FQGNSA. The V end lost 1 base, the J end lost 4 bases, and 11 bases lay between the germline ends. The CDR3 sequence is 15 residues long. The CDR3, as DNA: TGTGCCAGCAGCTTAGGCAGGGCCCTGAATCAGCCCCAGCATTTT. Residues: CASSLGRALNQPQHF. Filled out from reference TRBV7-2 and TRBJ1-5, the complete variable domain reads GAGVSQSPSNKVTEKGKDVELRCDPISGHTALYWYRQSLGQGLEFLIYFQGNSAPDKSGLPSDRFSAERTGGSVSTLTIQRTQQEDSAVYLCASSLGRALNQPQHFGDGTRLSIL.

The chain carries TRBV18 and TRBJ2-7, with TRBD2 as a possible D gene (6 bases). Germline loops: CDR1 KGHSH, CDR2 LQKENI. Trimming cost V 4 bases and J 2 bases, with 12 bases left between them. CDR3 length equals 14 residues. The CDR3 DNA is TGTGCCAGCTCACGGGTAGCGGATACCTACGAGCAGTACTTC. It codes for CASSRVADTYEQYF. Combining the CDR3 with reference TRBV18 and TRBJ2-7 gives the whole variable domain NAGVMQNPRHLVRRRGQEARLRCSPMKGHSHVYWYRQLPEEGLKFMVYLQKENIIDESGMPKERFSAEFPKEGPSILRIQQVVRGDSAAYFCASSRVADTYEQYFGPGTRLTVT.

This clonotype appeared a few times. The rearrangement uses TRBV12-3 or TRBV12-4 and TRBJ2-1; D is perhaps TRBD2 (7 bases). The CDR3 contains 19 residues. V dropped 5 bases and J dropped 0 bases, with 23 bases sitting between them. CDR3 residues: CASSGGGGPGPISYNEQFF. The CDR3 nucleotides read TGTGCCAGCAGTGGTGGGGGGGGGCCGGGACCGATCTCCTACAATGAGCAGTTCTTC.

The chain links TRBV7-6 to TRBJ2-2; the D gene is possibly TRBD2 (6 bases). The ends were cut back, 2 bases at V and 7 bases at J, with 14 bases in the middle. This CDR3 has 15 amino acids. Germline values: CDR1 SGHVS, CDR2 FNYEAQ. CDR3 amino acids: CASSLSTGANGELFF. DNA of the CDR3: TGTGCCAGCAGCTTAAGTACGGGAGCAAACGGGGAGCTGTTTTTT.

The chain uses TRBV15 and TRBJ2-5; D ambiguous. V gave up 0 bases and J gave up 2 bases, with 10 bases separating them. CDR3 size: 15 residues. Germline V gives CDR1 LNHNV, CDR2 YYDKDF (reference sequence). The CDR3 sequence: CATSREGNTQETQYF. The CDR3 region has the DNA TGTGCCACCAGCAGAGAAGGGAACACGCAAGAGACCCAGTACTTC.

The chain carries TRBV29-1 and TRBJ2-6, with D unresolved. The germline gives CDR1 SQVTM, CDR2 ANQGSEA. Between the trimmed V and J ends, which lost 6 bases and 0 bases, there was a span of 3 bases. The CDR3 totals 12 residues. Here the CDR3 reads CSVVSGANVLTF. The CDR3 DNA reads as TGCAGCGTGGTCTCTGGGGCCAACGTCCTGACTTTC.

The chain couples TRBV6-5 to TRBJ1-1; D may be TRBD1 (5 bases). The germline CDR1 and CDR2 sequences are MNHEY and SVGAGI. V lost 4 bases and J 7 bases, leaving 16 bases between the germline ends. The CDR3 has 14 amino acids. As DNA, the CDR3 is TGTGCCAGCAGTTCGGCACAGGAATTGGATGAAGCTTTCTTT. Translation: CASSSAQELDEAFF.

CDR3 protein: CATSAFRGGSNQPQHF. Here the CDR3 DNA reads TGTGCCACCAGCGCCTTCCGAGGGGGTAGCAATCAGCCCCAGCATTTT. This chain uses TRBV15 with TRBJ1-5; possibly TRBD1 for D (6 bases). The germline CDR1 and CDR2 sequences are LNHNV and YYDKDF (reference sequence). V lost 5 bases to trimming and J lost 0 bases, with 14 bases between them. The CDR3 contains 16 residues.

This clonotype was observed a few times. V usage is TRBV7-6 and J usage is TRBJ2-3; a possible D gene is TRBD1 (5 bases). The CDR3 spans 14 residues. The V gene's germline CDR1 is SGHVS and CDR2 FNYEAQ. Trimming removed 2 bases at V and 4 bases at J, with 10 bases between. In DNA form, the CDR3 reads TGTGCCAGCAGCTTATTTAAGGGGCCAGATACGCAGTATTTT. Amino acid sequence: CASSLFKGPDTQYF.

The chain carries TRBV7-8 and TRBJ1-3; 7 bases fit TRBD1. V dropped 3 bases and J dropped 2; count of bases not matched to a gene: 10. Germline V gives CDR1 SGHVS, CDR2 FQNEAQ. There are 17 residues in the CDR3. The CDR3 region has the DNA TGTGCCAGCAGCTTGACCAACAGGGGCGCCACTGGAAACACCATATATTTT. Protein product: CASSLTNRGATGNTIYF.

CDR3 loop: CASSYPGEQFF. The DNA of the CDR3 is TGTGCCAGCAGTTACCCGGGGGAGCAGTTCTTC. The rearrangement joins TRBV6-2 or TRBV6-3 to TRBJ2-1, with D tentatively TRBD2 (5 bases). The CDR3 has 11 residues. V was clipped by 2 bases and J by 10 bases, with 6 bases between them. Germline V gene sequence: CDR1 MNHEY, CDR2 SVGEGT.

This clonotype was seen a handful of times. V usage is TRBV28 and J usage is TRBJ2-3; 8 positions agree with TRBD2. The CDR3 spans 15 residues. Trimming at V came to 7 bases and at J to 0 bases, leaving 6 bases not matched to a gene. Germline V CDR1 and CDR2: MDHEN, SYDVKM. The CDR3 DNA follows: TGTGCCAGCACCACTAGCGGCGCAAGCACAGATACGCAGTATTTT. Protein product: CASTTSGASTDTQYF.

This chain links TRBV10-3 with TRBJ1-5; no clear D. With 3 bases removed from V and 7 bases from J, the gap between germline ends came to 10 bases. Germline V CDR1 and CDR2: ENHRY, SYGVKD. CDR3 length: 13 residues. The CDR3 reads CAISDINGQPQHF. The CDR3 DNA follows: TGTGCCATCAGTGACATCAACGGGCAGCCCCAGCATTTT.

This clonotype has just a few counts. V and J are TRBV5-6 and TRBJ2-2, with 9 bases fitting TRBD1. This CDR3 contains 15 residues. In germline, CDR1 is SGHDT, CDR2 YYEEEE. Trimming at V came to 4 bases and at J to 5 bases, leaving 6 bases not matched to a gene. The CDR3 is CASSPGQGATGELFF. CDR3 in DNA: TGTGCCAGCAGCCCGGGACAGGGTGCGACCGGGGAGCTGTTTTTT.